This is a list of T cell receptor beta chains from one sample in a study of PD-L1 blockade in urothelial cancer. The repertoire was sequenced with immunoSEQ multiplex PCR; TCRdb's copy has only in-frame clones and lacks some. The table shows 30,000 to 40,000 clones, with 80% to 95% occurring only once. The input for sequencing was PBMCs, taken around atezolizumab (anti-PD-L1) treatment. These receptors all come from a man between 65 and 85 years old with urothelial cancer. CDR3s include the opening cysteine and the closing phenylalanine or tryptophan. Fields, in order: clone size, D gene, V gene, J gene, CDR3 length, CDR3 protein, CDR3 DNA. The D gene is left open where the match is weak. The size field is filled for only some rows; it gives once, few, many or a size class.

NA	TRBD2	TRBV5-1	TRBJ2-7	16	CASSRLNTGGSYEQYF	TGCGCCAGCAGCCGTCTTAACACGGGAGGGTCCTACGAGCAGTACTTC
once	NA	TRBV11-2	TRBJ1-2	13	CASSFSANYGYTF	TGTGCCAGCAGCTTCTCCGCTAACTATGGCTACACCTTC
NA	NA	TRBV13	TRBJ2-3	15	CASSFPRRGTDTQYF	TGTGCCAGCAGCTTCCCTCGGCGGGGCACAGATACGCAGTATTTT
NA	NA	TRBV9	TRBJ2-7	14	CASSRREIGYEQYF	TGTGCCAGCAGCAGGCGGGAAATCGGGTACGAGCAGTACTTC
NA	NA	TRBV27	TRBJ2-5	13	CASSLRWEETQYF	TGTGCCAGCAGTTTAAGGTGGGAGGAGACCCAGTACTTC
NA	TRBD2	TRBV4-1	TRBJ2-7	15	CASSAPGGSIFEQYF	TGCGCCAGCAGCGCCCCGGGGGGGTCCATATTCGAGCAGTACTTC
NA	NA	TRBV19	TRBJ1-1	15	CASSRSGTTNTEAFF	TGTGCCAGTAGTAGATCCGGGACAACTAACACTGAAGCTTTCTTT
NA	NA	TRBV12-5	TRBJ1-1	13	CASGYGQITEAFF	TGTGCTAGTGGTTATGGGCAGATCACTGAAGCTTTCTTT
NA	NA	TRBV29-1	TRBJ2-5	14	CSVEALQGKETQYF	TGCAGCGTTGAGGCTCTACAGGGAAAGGAGACCCAGTACTTC
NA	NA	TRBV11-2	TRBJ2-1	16	CASSLSGAGIIDEQFF	TGTGCCAGCAGCTTGTCAGGAGCGGGTATAATCGATGAGCAGTTCTTC
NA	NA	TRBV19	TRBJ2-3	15	CASSMLGGRTDTQYF	TGTGCCAGTAGTATGTTGGGGGGGCGCACAGATACGCAGTATTTT
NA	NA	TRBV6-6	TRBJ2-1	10	CASSSETKFF	TGTGCCAGCAGTTCCGAGACTAAGTTCTTC
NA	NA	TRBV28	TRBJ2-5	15	CASSPGTTVQETQYF	TGTGCCAGCAGTCCCGGGACAACCGTGCAAGAGACCCAGTACTTC
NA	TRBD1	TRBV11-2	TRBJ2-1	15	CASSSTGQVIGEQFF	TGTGCCAGCAGTTCTACGGGACAGGTGATTGGTGAGCAGTTCTTC
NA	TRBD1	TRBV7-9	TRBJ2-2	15	CASSDHRGNTGELFF	TGTGCCAGCAGCGACCACAGGGGGAACACCGGGGAGCTGTTTTTT
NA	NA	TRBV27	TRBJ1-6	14	CASSFGGRNSPLHF	TGTGCCAGCAGTTTCGGGGGGCGGAATTCACCCCTCCACTTT
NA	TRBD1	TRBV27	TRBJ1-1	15	CASSSPGQGVVEAFF	TGTGCCAGCAGTTCCCCGGGACAGGGGGTGGTTGAAGCTTTCTTT
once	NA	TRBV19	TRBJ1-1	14	CASLRQVLYTEAFF	TGTGCCAGCCTGCGACAGGTTTTATACACTGAAGCTTTCTTT
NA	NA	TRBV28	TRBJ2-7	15	CASRNRDLRAYEQYF	TGTGCCAGCAGAAACAGGGACCTCCGAGCCTACGAGCAGTACTTC
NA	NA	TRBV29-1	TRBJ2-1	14	CSEITGSSYNEQFF	TGCAGCGAGATTACCGGGAGTTCGTACAATGAGCAGTTCTTC
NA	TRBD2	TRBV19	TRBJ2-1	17	CASSIRPRAGEANEQFF	TGTGCCAGTAGTATCCGTCCCAGAGCGGGAGAGGCGAATGAGCAGTTCTTC
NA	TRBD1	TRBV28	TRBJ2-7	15	CASSPPGGTGGEQYF	TGTGCCAGCAGTCCCCCGGGAGGGACAGGGGGTGAGCAGTACTTC
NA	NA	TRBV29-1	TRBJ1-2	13	CTSSAGDTYGYTF	TGCACCTCATCCGCGGGGGACACTTATGGCTACACCTTC
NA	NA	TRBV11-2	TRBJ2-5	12	CASSLVPETQYF	TGTGCCAGCTCACTAGTTCCAGAGACCCAGTACTTC